This T cell receptor (beta chain) was identified in a study of T cell responses to AZD1222 COVID-19 vaccine. Findings and limits, study-wide: Sampled repertoires all dated from after the peak T cell response. Targets within unmutated variant regions were reportedly found for nearly half of spike-specific TCRs. Researchers report vaccine-associated CD4 TCRs spanning spike, with dominance at 160-218 and 743-854.

As regards this clone: Its specificity is unknown.

This table comes from immunoSEQ multiplex PCR, and its TCRdb copy is limited to in-frame clones, with some not included. The data show fewer than 200,000 clones, about 88% seen once. The germline V and J ends were trimmed by 2 bases and 4 bases, with 11 bases remaining between them. Germline V CDR1 and CDR2: MNHEY, SMNVEV (reference sequence). The CDR3 contains 14 residues. This chain joins TRBV27 and TRBJ1-2; a possible D gene is TRBD1 (6 bases). Sample: peripheral blood, taken 28 days after the second AZD1222 dose. This TCR was sampled from an adult who received the AZD1222 COVID-19 vaccine. The CDR3 here is CASSLRGRTYGYTF. The CDR3 nucleotides read TGTGCCAGCAGTTTACGGGGGCGGACCTATGGCTACACCTTC.